This T cell receptor (beta chain) was recorded in a study of T cells in Graves' hyperthyroidism and ophthalmopathy. Study-wide points: Through a model of 13 V-J features, ophthalmopathy was separated from stable hyperthyroidism. Within blood appeared most thyroid clonotypes that had expanded above 0.001.

This clonotype has more than one count but fewer than ten. Its target is not known. RNA transcripts provided the source from which TCR beta CDR3 regions were amplified. TCR CDR3 underwent first-round RT-PCR with the HTBI primer set. TCRdb processed the multiplex PCR reads anew with MiXCR; each CDR3 protein has one entry. The repertoire holds 250,000 to 300,000 distinct CDR3 sequences, with approximately 15% as singletons. Patients showing uncontrolled infection, other autoimmune disease, pregnancy or lactation were ineligible. This CDR3 has 14 amino acids. Germline V gene sequence: CDR1 MGHRA, CDR2 YSYEKL. V lost 1 base and J 0 bases, leaving 6 bases between the germline ends.

The gene calls are TRBV4-1 and TRBJ1-1; unclear D gene. The specimen sequenced was blood. The source is a middle-aged woman with Graves' hyperthyroidism. The CDR3, as DNA: TGCGCCAGCAGCCAAGCTGCGATGAACACTGAAGCTTTCTTT. Residues: CASSQAAMNTEAFF.